This T cell receptor (beta chain) was captured in a study of post-analysis software for immune sequencing data. Study-wide context: The courses of disease that were included comprised relapsing-remitting, secondary progressive and progressive-relapsing multiple sclerosis. General study results and limits: When patients were compared with controls, 4 or 5 TRBV segments were more frequent, TRBV5-6, TRBV5-1 and TRBV20-1 among them. Strong co-clustering by F measure was evident for samples that had been prepared in the same batch.

A word on this clonotype: Its matching antigen is unknown. One end of the junction varies from germline; a read error may be responsible.

Carried by the TCR beta cDNA libraries were unique molecular identifiers. With roughly 0.9 to 10 million T cells as the source, some 510,000 cDNA molecules resulted. MiXCR was run by TCRdb on the PCR reads, yielding one entry per CDR3 protein. The repertoire holds some 690,000 distinct CDR3 sequences, 25% to 30% seen once, with around 0.56% in the top ten. The CDR3 consists of 13 residues. Looked up from germline, CDR1 is LGHDT and CDR2 is YNNKEL (reference sequence). The TCR originated in a girl aged 10-17 years with multiple sclerosis. Source material: blood. The J gene is TRBJ2-7, the V gene TRBV3-1, with D maybe TRBD2 (6 bases). The CDR3 DNA is TGTGCCGGCAGCCCGGACTTCAACGGGGGGCAGTACTTC. Protein sequence: CAGSPDFNGGQYF.